The entry below describes one TCR beta chain. Its antigen remains unknown. CDR3 size: 15 residues. V trimming: 3 bases; J trimming: 3 bases; junction bases outside the gene matches: 6. CDR1 is LNHNV, CDR2 YYDKDF, per germline (reference sequence). The data derive from a study of shared clonotypes between healthy human individuals. Study at large: There were three CD4 naive, three CD4 memory, two CD8 naive and one CD8 memory plates per donor. Study-level results: On the whole, naive subsets had larger estimated richness than memory subsets had. Shared clonotypes: about 4.6% naive CD4, about 3.3% naive CD8, around 2.4% memory CD4, 0.35% to 0.5% memory CD8.

CD45RO negativity and positive selection for CCR7 defined naive CD8 cells, a population that excluded terminally differentiated effector memory CD45RA+ cells. Measured with immunoSEQ multiplex PCR; TCRdb has only the in-frame clones, and not every one. In the table there are 600,000 or so clones, 90% to 95% of which are singletons. The TCR comes from a woman aged 25-40 years in good health. Sample: naive CD8+ T cells sorted from blood. The rearrangement uses TRBV15 and TRBJ1-2, with 8 bases matching TRBD1. The CDR3 DNA sequence: TGTGCCACCAGCAGGACAGGGGAGCTTTACTATGGCTACACCTTC. It codes for CATSRTGELYYGYTF. The whole variable domain, remainder taken from reference TRBV15 and TRBJ1-2, is DAMVIQNPRYQVTQFGKPVTLSCSQTLNHNVMYWYQQKSSQAPKLLFHYYDKDFNNEADTPDNFQSRRPNTSFCFLDIRSPGLGDTAMYLCATSRTGELYYGYTFGSGTRLTVV.